This T cell receptor (beta chain) was sequenced during a study of T cell responses to AZD1222 COVID-19 vaccine. Germline-derived CDR1 and CDR2 are KGHSH and LQKENI. CDR3 length equals 14 residues. Unmatched junction bases numbered 7, after V lost 4 bases and J lost 7 bases. The assay was immunoSEQ multiplex PCR, and TCRdb's table has in-frame clones only and misses some. The table has roughly 120,000 clones, more than 85% seen once. The chain couples TRBV18 to TRBJ1-1; 9 bases fit TRBD1. This specimen consisted of peripheral blood, obtained 28 days after the second AZD1222 dose. The sequence was obtained from an adult who received the AZD1222 COVID-19 vaccine. This CDR3 is CASSQGTGFGEAFF. Written as DNA, the CDR3 is TGTGCCAGCTCACAGGGGACAGGGTTCGGTGAAGCTTTCTTT. The full variable domain, with the rest looked up from reference TRBV18 and TRBJ1-1, is NAGVMQNPRHLVRRRGQEARLRCSPMKGHSHVYWYRQLPEEGLKFMVYLQKENIIDESGMPKERFSAEFPKEGPSILRIQQVVRGDSAAYFCASSQGTGFGEAFFGQGTRLTVV.